This TCR beta chain was sequenced in a study of blood T cell repertoires in COVID-19. Study-level background: Whether acute or convalescent, the COVID-19 samples came from the United States, Italy and Spain. PBMCs, B-cell-depleted T cells, or T cells provided the cDNA or gDNA that made up the material.

Per the study methods: Reference gene primers were amplified, and this amplification served to estimate nucleated cell counts. Data came from immunoSEQ multiplex PCR; TCRdb stores just in-frame clones and leaves some out. V, J and clone size were drawn from that table, and D and trimming were deduced from the DNA. The sample yields tens of thousands of clones, 70% to 90% seen once. The V gene's germline CDR1 is MDHEN and CDR2 SYDVKM. The CDR3 is 13 amino acids. Trimming left V 3 bases short and J 2 bases short, with 7 bases between. The clonotype was recovered from a human donor in a cohort sampled during active COVID-19. The sample consisted of peripheral blood. This chain connects TRBV28 to TRBJ1-2, with D hard to call. CDR3 in amino acids: CASSLRVNYGYTF. The CDR3 DNA follows: TGTGCCAGCAGTTTGCGGGTAAACTATGGCTACACCTTC.